These 7 T cell receptor beta chains were all obtained from the same sample, sequenced in a study of blood T cell repertoires in COVID-19. The protocol was immunoSEQ multiplex PCR, while the TCRdb copy is restricted to in-frame clones and leaves out a portion. The profile covers 45,000 to 70,000 clones, with approximately 89% appearing a single time and 14% taken by the ten largest. Sequencing was performed on peripheral blood. These TCRs come from a woman aged 60-75 years with active COVID-19.

The rearrangement uses TRBV7-9 and TRBJ2-5, with D hard to call. With 7 bases removed from V and 5 bases from J, the gap between germline ends came to 14 bases. This CDR3 is 13 amino acids long. Germline V gives CDR1 SEHNR, CDR2 FQNEAQ (reference sequence). DNA of the CDR3: TGTGCCAGCAAACCTGCCGGTCGTGAGACCCAGTACTTC. Amino acid sequence: CASKPAGRETQYF.

The chain links TRBV27 to TRBJ1-5; 8 nucleotides agree with TRBD1. The germline V gene has CDR1 MNHEY and CDR2 SMNVEV (reference sequence). The trim removed 6 bases at V and 1 base at J, leaving 11 bases unmatched. This CDR3 has 17 residues. DNA of the CDR3: TGTGCCAGCAGCCTACGCCAGACAGGGGACAGCAATCAGCCCCAGCATTTT. Protein product: CASSLRQTGDSNQPQHF.

The rearrangement uses TRBV7-9 and TRBJ1-2; D unclear. V was shortened by 1 base and J by 8 bases, with 5 bases between the two germline ends. Germline lookup yields CDR1 SEHNR and CDR2 FQNEAQ (reference sequence). The CDR3 has 11 amino acids. The CDR3 sequence is CASSLGGGYTF. CDR3 DNA sequence: TGTGCCAGCAGCTTAGGAGGAGGCTACACCTTC.

The chain combines TRBV6-6 with TRBJ1-3; D gene unclear. V lost 2 bases, J lost 8 bases, and 13 bases lay in between. Germline-derived CDR1 and CDR2 are MNHNY and SVGAGI (reference sequence). There are 14 residues in the CDR3. The CDR3 DNA reads as TGTGCCAGCAGTTACCCCCCTGAGTCCGACACCATATATTTT. Amino acid sequence: CASSYPPESDTIYF.

The chain employs TRBV5-8 and TRBJ2-3; unclear D gene. CDR1 and CDR2 (germline): SGHTS, YDEGEE. The CDR3 loop spans 15 amino acids. Trimming shortened V by 0 bases and J by 1 base, and 9 bases separated the two germline ends. The CDR3: CASSLALGRTDTQYF. The CDR3 coding sequence is TGTGCCAGCAGCTTGGCCCTGGGCCGCACAGATACGCAGTATTTT. The full variable domain, with the rest looked up from reference TRBV5-8 and TRBJ2-3, is EAGVTQSPTHLIKTRGQQATLRCSPISGHTSVYWYQQALGLGLQFLLWYDEGEERNRGNFPPRFSGRQFPNYSSELNVNALELEDSALYLCASSLALGRTDTQYFGPGTRLTVL.

The genes are TRBV12-3 or TRBV12-4 and TRBJ1-1, with D possibly being TRBD1 (6 bases). The CDR3 runs 12 residues. V was pared by 6 bases and J by 11 bases, with 16 bases between. The CDR3 reads CASSPLGQAAFF. The CDR3 region has the DNA TGTGCCAGCAGCCCGCTGGGACAAGCGGCTTTCTTT.

This clone was counted between two and nine times. The genes are TRBV25-1 and TRBJ1-2, with D possibly TRBD1 on 6 matching bases. V gave up 6 bases and J gave up 3 bases, with 17 bases separating them. In germline, CDR1 is MGHDK, CDR2 SYGVNS. The CDR3 has 15 residues. Written as DNA, the CDR3 is TGTGCCAGCAGGAGCTACAGGGCCCTGGACTATGGCTACACCTTC. It encodes CASRSYRALDYGYTF.